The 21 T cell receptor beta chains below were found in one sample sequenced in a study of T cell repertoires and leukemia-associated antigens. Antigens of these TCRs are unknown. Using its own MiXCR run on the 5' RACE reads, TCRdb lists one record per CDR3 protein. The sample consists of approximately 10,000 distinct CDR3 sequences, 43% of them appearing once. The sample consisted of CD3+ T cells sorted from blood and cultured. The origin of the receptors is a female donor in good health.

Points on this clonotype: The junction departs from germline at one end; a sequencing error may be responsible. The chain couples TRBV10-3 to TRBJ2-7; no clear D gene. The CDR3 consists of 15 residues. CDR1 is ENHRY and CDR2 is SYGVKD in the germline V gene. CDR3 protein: CATQVLDPPPYEQYF. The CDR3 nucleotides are TGCGCCACCCAGGTGTTGGACCCTCCTCCCTACGAGCAGTACTTC.

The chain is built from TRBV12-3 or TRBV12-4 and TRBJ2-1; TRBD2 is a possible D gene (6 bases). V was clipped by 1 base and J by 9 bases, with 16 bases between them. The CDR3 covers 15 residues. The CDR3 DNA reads TGTGCCAGCAGTTTAGGGGCCGGCCAGGGAGGTGAGCAGTTCTTC. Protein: CASSLGAGQGGEQFF.

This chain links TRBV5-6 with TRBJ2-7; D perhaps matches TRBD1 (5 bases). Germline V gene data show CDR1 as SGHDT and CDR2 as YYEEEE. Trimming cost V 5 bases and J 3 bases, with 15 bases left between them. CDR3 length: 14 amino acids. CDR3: CASRSDRTGYEQYF. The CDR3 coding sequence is TGTGCCAGCAGATCCGACAGAACTGGCTACGAGCAGTACTTC.

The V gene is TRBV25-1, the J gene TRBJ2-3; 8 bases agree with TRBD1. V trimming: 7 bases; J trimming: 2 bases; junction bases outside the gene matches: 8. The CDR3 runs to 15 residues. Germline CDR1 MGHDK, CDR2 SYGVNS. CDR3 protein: CASNPGQGHTDTQYF. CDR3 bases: TGTGCCAGCAATCCAGGACAGGGACACACAGATACGCAGTATTTT. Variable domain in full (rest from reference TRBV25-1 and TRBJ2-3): EADIYQTPRYLVIGTGKKITLECSQTMGHDKMYWYQQDPGMELHLIHYSYGVNSTEKGDLSSESTVSRIRTEHFPLTLESARPSHTSQYLCASNPGQGHTDTQYFGPGTRLTVL.

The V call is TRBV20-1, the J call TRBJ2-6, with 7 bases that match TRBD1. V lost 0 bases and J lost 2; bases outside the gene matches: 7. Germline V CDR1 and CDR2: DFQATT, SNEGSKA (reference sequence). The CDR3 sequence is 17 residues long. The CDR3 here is CSAREWGGTAGANVLTF. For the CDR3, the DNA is TGCAGTGCTAGAGAGTGGGGTGGGACAGCTGGGGCCAACGTCCTGACTTTC.

CDR3 sequence reads: CSASTGTGGYEQYF. CDR3 sequence (DNA): TGCAGTGCCAGTACCGGGACAGGGGGCTACGAGCAGTACTTC. This rearrangement joins TRBV20-1 to TRBJ2-7, with TRBD1 matching 11 bases. Unmatched junction bases numbered 7, after V lost 6 bases and J lost 3 bases. The CDR3 sequence is 14 residues long. Germline CDR1 is DFQATT and CDR2 is SNEGSKA (reference sequence).

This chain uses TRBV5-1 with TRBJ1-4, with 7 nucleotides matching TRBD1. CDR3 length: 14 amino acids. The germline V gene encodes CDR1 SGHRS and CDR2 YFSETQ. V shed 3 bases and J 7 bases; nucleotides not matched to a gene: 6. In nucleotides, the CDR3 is TGCGCCAGCAGCTCGGGACAGAGGAGTGAAAAACTGTTTTTT. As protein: CASSSGQRSEKLFF.

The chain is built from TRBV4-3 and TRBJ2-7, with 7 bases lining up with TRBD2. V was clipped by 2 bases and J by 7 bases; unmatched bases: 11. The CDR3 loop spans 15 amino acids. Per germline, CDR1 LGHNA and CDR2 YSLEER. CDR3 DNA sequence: TGCGCCAGCAGCCAAACTAGCGAGTTCGGTTATGAGCAGTACTTC. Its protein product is CASSQTSEFGYEQYF.

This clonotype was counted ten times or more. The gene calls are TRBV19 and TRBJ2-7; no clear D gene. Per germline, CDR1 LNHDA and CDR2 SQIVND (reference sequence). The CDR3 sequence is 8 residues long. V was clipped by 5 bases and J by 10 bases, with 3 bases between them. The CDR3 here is CASSSQYF. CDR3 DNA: TGTGCCAGTAGTTCACAGTACTTC.

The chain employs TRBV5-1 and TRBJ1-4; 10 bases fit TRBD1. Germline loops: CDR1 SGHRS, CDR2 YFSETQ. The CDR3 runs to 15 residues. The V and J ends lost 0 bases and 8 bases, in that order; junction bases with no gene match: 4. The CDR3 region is CASSLAGTGDEKLFF. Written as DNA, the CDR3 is TGCGCCAGCAGCTTGGCCGGGACAGGGGACGAAAAACTGTTTTTT.

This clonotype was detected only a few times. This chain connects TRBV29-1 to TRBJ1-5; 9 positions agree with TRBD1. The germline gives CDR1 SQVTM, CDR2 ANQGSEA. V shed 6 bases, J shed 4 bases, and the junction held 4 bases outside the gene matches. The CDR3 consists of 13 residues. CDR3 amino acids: CSVGQGTNQPQHF. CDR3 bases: TGCAGCGTAGGACAGGGGACGAATCAGCCCCAGCATTTT.

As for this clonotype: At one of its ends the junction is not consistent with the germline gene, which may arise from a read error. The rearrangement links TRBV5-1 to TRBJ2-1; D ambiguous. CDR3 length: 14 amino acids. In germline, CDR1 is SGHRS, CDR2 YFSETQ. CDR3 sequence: CASSLSSPGAERFF. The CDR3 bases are TGCGCCAGCAGCTTGTCCTCTCCAGGCGCTGAGCGGTTCTTC.

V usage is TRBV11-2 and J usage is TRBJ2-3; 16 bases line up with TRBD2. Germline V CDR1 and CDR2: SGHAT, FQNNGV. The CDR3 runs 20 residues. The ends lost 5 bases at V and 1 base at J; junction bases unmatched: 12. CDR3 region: CASSKRSGTSGGEGTDTQYF. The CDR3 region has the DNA TGTGCCAGCAGCAAACGCTCCGGGACTAGCGGGGGGGAGGGCACAGATACGCAGTATTTT.

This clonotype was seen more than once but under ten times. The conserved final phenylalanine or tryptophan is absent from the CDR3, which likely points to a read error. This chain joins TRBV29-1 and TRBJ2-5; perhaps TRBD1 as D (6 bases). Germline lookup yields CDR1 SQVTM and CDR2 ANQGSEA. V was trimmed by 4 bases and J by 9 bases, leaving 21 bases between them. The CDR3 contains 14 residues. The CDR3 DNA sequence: TGCAGCGTTGGCAGGGGCCTTCGTCAGGAGGCCCAGTACTCC. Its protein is CSVGRGLRQEAQYS.

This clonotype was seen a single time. The CDR3: CTGSLLDGRAGEQFF. DNA for the CDR3: TGTACCGGCAGCTTACTAGACGGGAGGGCCGGTGAGCAGTTCTTC. This rearrangement joins TRBV11-2 to TRBJ2-1; 8 bases fit TRBD2. CDR1 is SGHAT and CDR2 is FQNNGV in the germline V gene. The CDR3 sequence is 15 residues long. The variable domain in full, with the rest retrieved from reference TRBV11-2 and TRBJ2-1, is EAGVAQSPRYKIIEKRQSVAFWCNPISGHATLYWYQQILGQGPKLLIQFQNNGVVDDSQLPKDRFSAERLKGVDSTLKIQPAKLEDSAVYLCTGSLLDGRAGEQFFGPGTRLTVL.

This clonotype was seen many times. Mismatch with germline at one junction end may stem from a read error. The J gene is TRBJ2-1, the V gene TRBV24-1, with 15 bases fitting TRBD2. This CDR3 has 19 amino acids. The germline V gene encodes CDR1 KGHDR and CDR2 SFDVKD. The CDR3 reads CATSDSRTSGRAGIDEQFF. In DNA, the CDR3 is TGTGCCACGAGTGACTCCCGGACTAGCGGGAGGGCCGGAATCGATGAGCAGTTCTTC.

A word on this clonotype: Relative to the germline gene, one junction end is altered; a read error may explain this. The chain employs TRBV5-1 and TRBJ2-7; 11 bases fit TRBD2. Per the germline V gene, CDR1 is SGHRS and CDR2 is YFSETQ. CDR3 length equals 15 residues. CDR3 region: CANSQGLAESYEQYF. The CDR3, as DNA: TGCGCCAACAGCCAGGGACTAGCGGAGTCCTACGAGCAGTACTTC.

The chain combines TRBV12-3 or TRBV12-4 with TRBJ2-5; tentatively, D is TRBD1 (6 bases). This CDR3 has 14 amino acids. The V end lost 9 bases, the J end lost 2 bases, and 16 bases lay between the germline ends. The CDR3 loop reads CASKLGGPQETQYF. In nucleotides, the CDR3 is TGTGCCAGTAAACTAGGGGGACCTCAAGAGACCCAGTACTTC.

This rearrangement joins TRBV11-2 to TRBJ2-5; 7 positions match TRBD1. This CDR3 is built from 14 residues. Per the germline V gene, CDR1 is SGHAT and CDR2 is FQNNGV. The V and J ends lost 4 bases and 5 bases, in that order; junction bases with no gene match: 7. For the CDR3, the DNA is TGTGCCAGCAGCTCGTACAGGGGACGGGAGACCCAGTACTTC. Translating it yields CASSSYRGRETQYF.

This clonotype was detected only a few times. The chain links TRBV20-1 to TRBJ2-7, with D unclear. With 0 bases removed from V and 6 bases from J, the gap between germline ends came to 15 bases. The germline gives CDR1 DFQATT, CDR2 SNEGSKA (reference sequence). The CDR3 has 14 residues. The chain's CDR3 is CSARDRASPAEQYF. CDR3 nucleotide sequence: TGCAGTGCTAGAGATCGGGCCAGCCCTGCCGAGCAGTACTTC.

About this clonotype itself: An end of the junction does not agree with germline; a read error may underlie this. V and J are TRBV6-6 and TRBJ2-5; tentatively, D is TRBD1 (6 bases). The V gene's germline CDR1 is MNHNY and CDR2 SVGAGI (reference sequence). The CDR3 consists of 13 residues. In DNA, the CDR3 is TGTGCCAGCAGACCAGGACAGCAAGAGACCCGGTACTTC. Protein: CASRPGQQETRYF.